Below are 31 T cell receptor beta chains sequenced from a single sample in a study of blood T cells in healthy people across ages. The use of a sample-barcoded 5' primer and a J-beta primer mix characterized a second PCR of roughly 6 to 11 cycles. MiXCR, run by TCRdb on the 5' RACE reads, gives a single entry per CDR3 protein. This sample has hundreds of thousands of distinct CDR3 sequences; approximately 59% occur once, and the top ten carry 30% to 45%. Input material: blood. Receptors were obtained from a man aged 55 to 70 in good health.

The chain recombines TRBV11-2 with TRBJ2-7, with 7 bases that match TRBD2. The junction had 4 bases not matched to a gene; V was cut back by 1 base and J by 4 bases. CDR1 and CDR2 (germline): SGHAT, FQNNGV. The CDR3 length is 14 residues. Here the CDR3 reads CASSLVSGVYEQYF. The CDR3 DNA reads TGTGCCAGCAGCTTAGTGAGCGGGGTTTACGAGCAGTACTTC.

The V and J genes are TRBV20-1 and TRBJ1-2; a weak D match, TRBD1 (5 bases). CDR1 DFQATT and CDR2 SNEGSKA come from the germline V gene (reference sequence). This CDR3 region has 14 residues. Trimming shortened V by 3 bases and J by 2 bases, and 13 bases separated the two germline ends. The CDR3 protein is CSARGGEANYGYTF. The CDR3 DNA follows: TGCAGTGCTAGGGGGGGGGAGGCAAACTATGGCTACACCTTC.

In this sample, this clonotype turned up a few times. The chain uses TRBV5-6 and TRBJ2-7; D perhaps matches TRBD2 (5 bases). The CDR3 has 15 amino acids. Germline assignment: CDR1 SGHDT and CDR2 YYEEEE. V lost 0 bases, J lost 0 bases, and 10 bases lay in between. The CDR3 spells CASSLAAGLSYEQYF. The DNA for the CDR3 is TGTGCCAGCAGCTTGGCGGCAGGACTCTCCTACGAGCAGTACTTC. Using reference TRBV5-6 and TRBJ2-7 for the parts outside the CDR3, the full variable domain is DAGVTQSPTHLIKTRGQQVTLRCSPKSGHDTVSWYQQALGQGPQFIFQYYEEEERQRGNFPDRFSGHQFPNYSSELNVNALLLGDSALYLCASSLAAGLSYEQYFGPGTRLTVT.

This clonotype was counted ten times or more. The gene calls are TRBV20-1 and TRBJ2-3; D is possibly TRBD1 or TRBD2 (5 bases each). Trimming pared 1 base from V and 2 bases from J, leaving 16 bases between. The CDR3 consists of 16 residues. The germline gives CDR1 DFQATT, CDR2 SNEGSKA (reference sequence). The CDR3 spells CSARGGRGSNTDTQYF. Here the CDR3 DNA reads TGCAGTGCTAGAGGGGGCCGCGGGTCGAACACAGATACGCAGTATTTT.

This clonotype was seen a few times. Here the CDR3 DNA reads TGCGCCAGCAGCCTCCGGGACAGGGGGCAAGAGACCCAGTACTTC. It specifies CASSLRDRGQETQYF. V gene TRBV5-1 combines with J gene TRBJ2-5, with 11 positions matching TRBD1. The V gene end was trimmed by 4 bases and the J gene end by 2 bases; junction bases not matched to a gene: 4. Per the germline V gene, CDR1 is SGHRS and CDR2 is YFSETQ. The CDR3 totals 15 residues.

This sequence joins TRBV9 and TRBJ2-1; 7 bases line up with TRBD1. CDR3 size: 15 residues. Germline V gene data show CDR1 as SGDLS and CDR2 as YYNGEE. V lost 3 bases to trimming and J lost 2 bases; unmatched junction nucleotides: 5. As DNA, the CDR3 is TGTGCCAGCAGCGCCTCGGGACAGACCTACAATGAGCAGTTCTTC. It specifies CASSASGQTYNEQFF. The full variable domain, with the rest looked up from reference TRBV9 and TRBJ2-1, is DSGVTQTPKHLITATGQRVTLRCSPRSGDLSVYWYQQSLDQGLQFLIQYYNGEERAKGNILERFSAQQFPDLHSELNLSSLELGDSALYFCASSASGQTYNEQFFGPGTRLTVL.

This clonotype has only a few counts. CDR3 sequence (DNA): TGTGCCAGCAGTTCTACAGTGAACACTGAAGCTTTCTTT. It specifies CASSSTVNTEAFF. This sequence joins TRBV12-3 or TRBV12-4 and TRBJ1-1; D is unclear. The CDR3 runs 13 residues. The germline V and J ends were trimmed by 4 bases and 0 bases, with 6 bases remaining between them.

The chain employs TRBV6-2 or TRBV6-3 and TRBJ2-1; possible D gene TRBD1, 6 bases. The V end lost 6 bases, the J end lost 0 bases, and 24 bases lay between the germline ends. Germline assignment: CDR1 MNHEY and CDR2 SVGEGT. The CDR3 spans 19 residues. CDR3 nucleotides: TGTGCCAGCAGCCCAGGGGCAGGGCCTCGGGGAAGCTCCTACAATGAGCAGTTCTTC. Translated: CASSPGAGPRGSSYNEQFF.

This clonotype has only one observation. CDR3 nucleotide sequence: TGCAGTGCCCGGACAGGCTACAATCAGCCCCAGCATTTT. Translating it yields CSARTGYNQPQHF. The chain links TRBV20-1 to TRBJ1-5, with 7 nucleotides matching TRBD1. The CDR3 has 13 residues. Germline assignment: CDR1 DFQATT and CDR2 SNEGSKA (reference sequence). V shed 6 bases and J 3 bases; nucleotides not matched to a gene: 5.

This clonotype was observed a handful of times. The chain has TRBV20-1 and TRBJ1-6, with D hard to call. V shed 2 bases and J shed 7 bases, with 12 bases lying between them. CDR3 length: 14 amino acids. The germline gives CDR1 DFQATT, CDR2 SNEGSKA (reference sequence). CDR3 amino acids: CSARKGAGNSPLHF. Here the CDR3 DNA reads TGCAGTGCTAGAAAGGGCGCGGGAAATTCACCCCTCCACTTT.

The gene calls are TRBV28 and TRBJ2-3; no clear D. Germline lookup yields CDR1 MDHEN and CDR2 SYDVKM. The CDR3 spans 15 residues. V lost 2 bases to trimming and J lost 5 bases, with 14 bases between them. The CDR3 coding sequence is TGTGCCAGCAGTTTAAACCCGTACCTCGGAGATACGCAGTATTTT. Translation: CASSLNPYLGDTQYF.

The chain carries TRBV7-9 and TRBJ2-5, with 7 bases lining up with TRBD1. The DNA end is a closer match to TRBJ2-1, so the J assignment may be wrong. Germline loops: CDR1 SEHNR, CDR2 FQNEAQ (reference sequence). The CDR3 contains 13 residues. In DNA form, the CDR3 reads TGTGCCAGCAGCCCGGGACAGCAAGAGACCCAGTTCTTC. Its protein product is CASSPGQQETQFF.

Turning to this clonotype: This sequence may be a read error, since a much larger clone differs from it by one base. The chain recombines TRBV12-3 or TRBV12-4 with TRBJ2-5; D not resolved. CDR3 length equals 14 residues. The CDR3 sequence: CANSQWGQAETQYF. In nucleotides, the CDR3 is TGTGCCAACAGTCAATGGGGTCAGGCCGAGACCCAGTACTTC.

The V call is TRBV12-3 or TRBV12-4, the J call TRBJ2-5; 10 bases match TRBD2. This CDR3 spans 16 amino acids. J was trimmed by 4 bases and V by 3 bases; bases with no gene match: 8. CDR3 amino acids: CASSFVTSGRAETQYF. CDR3 sequence (DNA): TGTGCCAGCAGTTTCGTGACTAGCGGGCGGGCAGAGACCCAGTACTTC.

The rearrangement links TRBV5-1 to TRBJ2-1, with a possible D match to TRBD1 (5 bases). Trimming left V 5 bases short and J 4 bases short, with 16 bases between. Looked up from germline, CDR1 is SGHRS and CDR2 is YFSETQ. The CDR3 extends over 15 amino acids. The DNA of the CDR3 is TGCGCCAGCAGGGGTTGGCAGGGCTCGTACAATGAGCAGTTCTTC. It specifies CASRGWQGSYNEQFF.

The chain combines TRBV4-1 with TRBJ1-1; TRBD1 matches 7 bases. The CDR3 runs 15 residues. V trimming: 0 bases; J trimming: 1 base; junction bases outside the gene matches: 2. Germline assignment: CDR1 MGHRA and CDR2 YSYEKL. This CDR3 reads CASSQEQGENTEAFF. The CDR3 region has the DNA TGCGCCAGCAGCCAAGAGCAGGGGGAGAACACTGAAGCTTTCTTT.

The chain recombines TRBV11-1 with TRBJ1-2; D unresolved. The CDR3 runs 14 residues. Looked up from germline, CDR1 is SGHAT and CDR2 is FQDESV (reference sequence). V was cut by 5 bases and J by 8 bases, with 18 bases left in between. The DNA for the CDR3 is TGTGCCAGCAGCCAGGACGGCCTAGGCAGGGGCTACACCTTC. Translating gives CASSQDGLGRGYTF.

There are a few counts of this clonotype. The chain combines TRBV20-1 with TRBJ2-1, with D tentatively TRBD2 (6 bases). Germline loops: CDR1 DFQATT, CDR2 SNEGSKA (reference sequence). Trimming cost V 5 bases and J 4 bases, with 18 bases left between them. The CDR3 has 15 residues. CDR3 nucleotides: TGCAGTGCTCCTACCGCGGGGTCGCGGTACAATGAGCAGTTCTTC. Translating gives CSAPTAGSRYNEQFF.

V is TRBV25-1 and J is TRBJ2-2, with TRBD2 matching over 8 bases. V lost 8 bases to trimming and J lost 4 bases; unmatched junction nucleotides: 9. There are 15 residues in the CDR3. Looked up from germline, CDR1 is MGHDK and CDR2 is SYGVNS. CDR3 sequence: CASSNSGGATGELFF. The DNA of the CDR3 is TGTGCCAGCTCCAACTCCGGGGGGGCCACCGGGGAGCTGTTTTTT.

V gene TRBV6-1 combines with J gene TRBJ2-4; D is uncertain. The germline V gene has CDR1 MNHNS and CDR2 SASEGT. Trimming stripped 6 bases from V and 5 bases from J, with 5 bases between. This CDR3 has 11 residues. The CDR3, as DNA: TGTGCCAGCAGACTACAAAACATTCAGTACTTC. Translated, it gives CASRLQNIQYF.

The chain carries TRBV29-1 and TRBJ1-4; unclear D gene. V lost 2 bases, J lost 7 bases, and 14 bases lay in between. This CDR3 is 14 amino acids long. Germline values: CDR1 SQVTM, CDR2 ANQGSEA. The CDR3: CSVETPGNAEKLFF. Here the CDR3 DNA reads TGCAGCGTTGAAACGCCGGGAAACGCTGAAAAACTGTTTTTT.

The chain employs TRBV13 and TRBJ1-3; D gene uncertain. There are 15 residues in the CDR3. The germline V and J ends were trimmed by 3 bases and 1 base, with 10 bases remaining between them. Germline CDR1 reads PRHDT; CDR2 reads FYEKMQ (reference sequence). CDR3 protein: CASSLPEQSGNTIYF. For the CDR3, the DNA is TGTGCCAGCAGCTTGCCAGAGCAGTCTGGAAACACCATATATTTT.

This clonotype was seen only a few times. V and J are TRBV5-1 and TRBJ2-3; TRBD1 or TRBD2 may be the D gene (5 bases each). V was cut by 5 bases and J by 0 bases, with 13 bases left in between. Germline V lookup: CDR1 SGHRS, CDR2 YFSETQ. This CDR3 has 15 residues. CDR3 DNA sequence: TGCGCCAGCAGGAAGGTGGGGGAAAGCACAGATACGCAGTATTTT. Amino acid sequence: CASRKVGESTDTQYF. Based on the CDR3 plus reference TRBV5-1 and TRBJ2-3, the full variable domain is KAGVTQTPRYLIKTRGQQVTLSCSPISGHRSVSWYQQTPGQGLQFLFEYFSETQRNKGNFPGRFSGRQFSNSRSEMNVSTLELGDSALYLCASRKVGESTDTQYFGPGTRLTVL.

This chain links TRBV4-1 with TRBJ2-6, with TRBD1 matching over 9 bases. V dropped 2 bases and J dropped 1; count of bases not matched to a gene: 15. The CDR3 has 21 residues. In germline, CDR1 is MGHRA, CDR2 YSYEKL. As DNA, the CDR3 is TGCGCCAGCAGCCAACAGTTTGCTCGGACAGGGGTTGGGTCTGGGGCCAACGTCCTGACTTTC. Amino acid sequence: CASSQQFARTGVGSGANVLTF.

The chain joins TRBV6-5 to TRBJ2-7, with D possibly being TRBD2 (5 bases). Gene TRBJ2-5 matches the end of the DNA better, so the J call may be wrong. Germline-derived CDR1 and CDR2 are MNHEY and SVGAGI. The CDR3 has 15 amino acids. The CDR3, as DNA: TGTGCCAGCAGTTACGGGTCTAGCAGGAGGGAGACCCAGTACTTC. Its translation is CASSYGSSRRETQYF.

The chain couples TRBV4-3 to TRBJ2-4; D is perhaps TRBD1 (7 bases). The V gene's germline CDR1 is LGHNA and CDR2 YSLEER. This CDR3 comprises 12 residues. The CDR3 nucleotides read TGCCCGGAGGGGGCGCCGGGAAACATTCAGTACTTC. It codes for CPEGAPGNIQYF.

V and J are TRBV5-1 and TRBJ2-5; D assignment may be TRBD1 or TRBD2 (5 bases each). V lost 0 bases to trimming and J lost 11 bases, with 20 bases between them. The CDR3 covers 15 residues. CDR1 SGHRS and CDR2 YFSETQ come from the germline V gene. CDR3 coding DNA: TGCGCCAGCAGCTTGGCCGGGGCAGGTTTGGATGAGCAGTACTTC. This gives the protein CASSLAGAGLDEQYF. Together with reference TRBV5-1 and TRBJ2-5, the CDR3 gives the full variable domain: KAGVTQTPRYLIKTRGQQVTLSCSPISGHRSVSWYQQTPGQGLQFLFEYFSETQRNKGNFPGRFSGRQFSNSRSEMNVSTLELGDSALYLCASSLAGAGLDEQYFGPGTRLLVL.

The rearrangement uses TRBV7-2 and TRBJ1-3, with D uncertain. The germline gives CDR1 SGHTA, CDR2 FQGNSA. V lost 1 base and J 0 bases, leaving 13 bases between the germline ends. The CDR3 spans 17 residues. In DNA form, the CDR3 reads TGTGCCAGCAGCTTAGGTCGGGGTGCGGGCTCTGGAAACACCATATATTTT. It specifies CASSLGRGAGSGNTIYF.

The V call is TRBV28, the J call TRBJ1-5; perhaps TRBD1 as D (5 bases). Trimming cost V 2 bases and J 0 bases, with 11 bases left between them. Per the germline V gene, CDR1 is MDHEN and CDR2 is SYDVKM. The CDR3 is 16 residues long. Here the CDR3 DNA reads TGTGCCAGCAGTTTAGCAGGGATCATTAGCAATCAGCCCCAGCATTTT. As protein: CASSLAGIISNQPQHF.

This clonotype appeared a few times. The chain joins TRBV20-1 to TRBJ2-7; D may be TRBD1 (6 bases). CDR3 size: 11 residues. Trimming stripped 4 bases from V and 6 bases from J, with 10 bases between. The V gene's germline CDR1 is DFQATT and CDR2 SNEGSKA (reference sequence). The DNA for the CDR3 is TGCAGTGCTAACAGGGCGGGCGAGCAGTACTTC. This gives the protein CSANRAGEQYF.

In its sample, this clonotype was seen a few times. This chain connects TRBV20-1 to TRBJ2-5; 12 nucleotides match TRBD2. CDR3 length: 16 residues. Germline V gene lookup returns CDR1 DFQATT and CDR2 SNEGSKA (reference sequence). Trimming cost V 1 base and J 0 bases; bases outside gene matches: 3. CDR3 DNA: TGCAGTGCTAGAGGCTGGACTAGCGGGGACCAAGAGACCCAGTACTTC. Its protein is CSARGWTSGDQETQYF.